These 16 T cell receptor beta chains share one sample of origin, sequenced in a study of T-cell memory formation after mild COVID-19. TCRdb recomputed calls from the 5' RACE reads with MiXCR, one row per CDR3 protein. Among roughly 150,000 distinct CDR3 sequences, around 13% were seen once, and the ten largest hold 2.5% to 4%. The sequenced material came from PBMCs or a T cell subset sorted from them (not recorded which). The receptor source for this set is a man in his late teens or twenties who had mild COVID-19 (a few samples of this study predate the infection). Cell type and time point are not known.

This clonotype came up a few times. The chain employs TRBV12-3 or TRBV12-4 and TRBJ2-5; unclear D gene. Trimming shortened V by 6 bases and J by 8 bases, and 13 bases separated the two germline ends. The CDR3 has 12 residues. CDR3 amino acids: CASRLPPGTQYF. The CDR3 region has the DNA TGTGCCAGCAGACTACCCCCAGGAACCCAGTACTTC.

This clonotype was seen a handful of times. The genes are TRBV5-5 and TRBJ2-3; a possible D gene is TRBD2 (6 bases). Germline V gives CDR1 SGHKS, CDR2 YYEKEE (reference sequence). This CDR3 has 15 amino acids. V lost 4 bases and J 0 bases, leaving 12 bases between the germline ends. The CDR3 loop is CASSPGGWSTDTQYF. For the CDR3, the DNA is TGTGCCAGCAGCCCTGGGGGGTGGAGCACAGATACGCAGTATTTT.

This clonotype has a handful of counts. This chain joins TRBV7-2 and TRBJ2-7; either TRBD1 or TRBD2 may fit D (6 bases each). CDR1 is SGHTA, CDR2 FQGNSA, per germline. The CDR3 covers 14 residues. With 7 bases removed from V and 0 bases from J, the gap between germline ends came to 13 bases. CDR3 sequence (DNA): TGTGCCAGCACCCCGGGGGCTTACTCCTACGAGCAGTACGTC. Translation: CASTPGAYSYEQYV.

This clonotype was counted ten times or more. The chain uses TRBV7-3 and TRBJ2-3, with 10 bases lining up with TRBD2. V lost 5 bases to trimming and J lost 6 bases; unmatched junction nucleotides: 8. This CDR3 has 15 amino acids. CDR1 and CDR2 from the germline V gene are SGHTA and FQGTGA. CDR3 DNA: TGTGCCAGCAGCCTGAGACTAGCGGGTGGTGATACGCAGTATTTT. This encodes CASSLRLAGGDTQYF.

This clonotype was observed at least ten times. This chain joins TRBV5-1 and TRBJ1-2; 7 bases align to TRBD1. Germline lookup yields CDR1 SGHRS and CDR2 YFSETQ. The CDR3 runs 19 residues. J gave up 3 bases and V 4 bases, and 21 bases lay outside the gene matches. The CDR3 is CASSPRTSFTGTVDYGYTF. DNA for the CDR3: TGCGCCAGCAGCCCCCGTACATCCTTTACCGGGACAGTCGACTATGGCTACACCTTC.

The rearrangement uses TRBV4-2 and TRBJ2-7, with D perhaps given as TRBD1 or TRBD2 (6 bases each). V was trimmed by 4 bases and J by 6 bases, leaving 22 bases between them. CDR1 and CDR2 (germline): LGHNA, YNFKEQ. The length of the CDR3 is 16 residues. Here the CDR3 reads CASSRQIGGPTSEQYF. CDR3 DNA: TGTGCCAGCAGCCGACAAATAGGGGGGCCGACCTCCGAGCAGTACTTC.

The chain has TRBV7-2 and TRBJ1-1; no definite D call. Germline values: CDR1 SGHTA, CDR2 FQGNSA. V lost 2 bases, J lost 4 bases, and 8 bases lay in between. The CDR3 extends over 13 amino acids. Here the CDR3 DNA reads TGTGCCAGCAGCTTATACCCCTCCACTGAAGCTTTCTTT. It specifies CASSLYPSTEAFF.

The V and J genes are TRBV5-4 and TRBJ1-5; no definite D call. This CDR3 comprises 12 residues. Per germline, CDR1 SGHNT and CDR2 YYREEE (reference sequence). V lost 2 bases and J lost 6, with 6 bases in between. The CDR3 protein is CASSLFGQPQHF. The CDR3, as DNA: TGTGCCAGCAGCTTATTCGGTCAGCCCCAGCATTTT. The variable domain in full, with the rest retrieved from reference TRBV5-4 and TRBJ1-5, is ETGVTQSPTHLIKTRGQQVTLRCSSQSGHNTVSWYQQALGQGPQFIFQYYREEENGRGNFPPRFSGLQFPNYSSELNVNALELDDSALYLCASSLFGQPQHFGDGTRLSIL.

This clonotype was counted between two and nine times. DNA for the CDR3: TGTGCCAGCAGTTATGACAATCAGCCCCAGCATTTT. It encodes CASSYDNQPQHF. This chain links TRBV6-6 with TRBJ1-5; D unclear. Deletions cut 3 bases from V and 3 bases from J, with 3 bases between. From germline, CDR1 is MNHNY and CDR2 SVGAGI (reference sequence). The CDR3 spans 12 residues.

This clonotype was recorded a few times. The rearrangement uses TRBV10-3 and TRBJ2-5, with D perhaps assigned TRBD1 or TRBD2 (5 bases each). The germline V gene has CDR1 ENHRY and CDR2 SYGVKD. Between the trimmed V and J ends, which lost 6 bases and 5 bases, there was a span of 13 bases. This CDR3 contains 13 residues. The CDR3 sequence: CAIRGTGVETQYF. The CDR3 nucleotides are TGTGCCATCAGAGGGACGGGCGTGGAGACCCAGTACTTC.

V is TRBV7-9 and J is TRBJ1-1; 9 nucleotides match TRBD1. The V segment lost 9 bases and the J segment 4 bases; nucleotides outside the gene matches: 3. CDR3 length equals 12 residues. Germline lookup yields CDR1 SEHNR and CDR2 FQNEAQ (reference sequence). CDR3 bases: TGTGCCAGTGACAGGGGGAGCACTGAAGCTTTCTTT. This translates into CASDRGSTEAFF.

The rearrangement joins TRBV4-2 to TRBJ2-3; 13 bases fit TRBD2. The CDR3 spans 16 residues. J was trimmed by 4 bases and V by 0 bases; bases with no gene match: 1. The germline CDR1 and CDR2 sequences are LGHNA and YNFKEQ. CDR3 amino acids: CASSQDGTSGADTQYF. The CDR3 DNA reads as TGTGCCAGCAGCCAAGATGGGACTAGCGGGGCAGATACGCAGTATTTT.

Comments on this clonotype: A read error may account for a junction end that differs from germline. The V call is TRBV10-3, the J call TRBJ2-3; 10 positions agree with TRBD2. Germline CDR1 reads ENHRY; CDR2 reads SYGVKD. The CDR3 is 15 amino acids. CDR3 nucleotides: TGTGCCACCGGCCCCAGCGGGGGGGCCGGAGATTCGCAGTTTTTT. Protein: CATGPSGGAGDSQFF.

The chain carries TRBV11-2 and TRBJ2-7; D not certain. The germline CDR1 and CDR2 sequences are SGHAT and FQNNGV. The CDR3 spans 15 residues. With 0 bases removed from V and 0 bases from J, the gap between germline ends came to 9 bases. The CDR3 is CASSLEPTSSYEQYF. CDR3 coding DNA: TGTGCCAGCAGCTTAGAACCGACGAGCTCCTACGAGCAGTACTTC.

This sequence joins TRBV6-2 or TRBV6-3 and TRBJ1-2; 10 positions agree with TRBD1. The CDR3 has 14 residues. Germline CDR1 reads MNHEY; CDR2 reads SVGEGT. V shed 5 bases, J shed 4 bases, and the junction held 4 bases outside the gene matches. The CDR3 spells CASSTGTGAYGYTF. The DNA for the CDR3 is TGTGCCAGCAGTACCGGGACAGGGGCCTATGGCTACACCTTC.

The rearrangement joins TRBV11-2 to TRBJ2-7, with 9 bases lining up with TRBD1. The junction had 7 bases not matched to a gene; V was cut back by 4 bases and J by 3 bases. In germline, CDR1 is SGHAT, CDR2 FQNNGV. This CDR3 contains 15 residues. The CDR3 coding sequence is TGTGCCAGCAGCTCCGACAGGGGGATCTACTACGAGCAGTACGTC. Translating it yields CASSSDRGIYYEQYV.